Presented here are 16 T cell receptor beta chains from one specimen sequenced in a study of blood T cell repertoires in COVID-19. Profiling relied on immunoSEQ multiplex PCR, and the TCRdb table lists in-frame clones only, not all of them. The data contain tens of thousands of clones, about 86% of them singletons. The sample taken for sequencing was peripheral blood. The receptors come from a man aged 35-49 years with COVID-19, enrolled during active disease.

This clone has just a few counts. The CDR3 DNA sequence: TGTGCCACGAGTGAAGGAGGGAGAGGTCAGCCCCAGCATTTT. It translates to CATSEGGRGQPQHF. The V call is TRBV19, the J call TRBJ1-5; no firm D call. The V end was cut by 10 bases, the J end by 6 bases, with 19 bases between. The germline gives CDR1 LNHDA, CDR2 SQIVND (reference sequence). The CDR3 consists of 14 residues.

V gene TRBV5-5 combines with J gene TRBJ1-2; possible D gene TRBD1, 6 bases. The CDR3 runs 14 residues. Germline V gene sequence: CDR1 SGHKS, CDR2 YYEKEE (reference sequence). V lost 0 bases, J lost 2 bases, and 8 bases lay in between. The CDR3 is CASSLGQANYGYTF. The DNA of the CDR3 is TGTGCCAGCAGCTTGGGACAGGCGAACTATGGCTACACCTTC.

The gene calls are TRBV29-1 and TRBJ1-2; D is undetermined. V lost 1 base and J 3 bases, leaving 6 bases between the germline ends. The CDR3 is made up of 12 amino acids. Germline V CDR1 and CDR2: SQVTM, ANQGSEA. In nucleotides, the CDR3 is TGCAGCGTTGAAGTGGCGGACTATGGCTACACCTTC. Its protein is CSVEVADYGYTF.

The rearrangement links TRBV5-4 to TRBJ1-1, with D tentatively TRBD1 (6 bases). CDR3 length: 15 amino acids. Germline loops: CDR1 SGHNT, CDR2 YYREEE (reference sequence). Trimming left V 3 bases short and J 7 bases short, with 19 bases between. The CDR3: CASSSGSGTYIEAFF. CDR3 DNA: TGTGCCAGCAGCTCAGGATCCGGGACATATATTGAAGCTTTCTTT. The entire variable domain, with the rest obtained from reference TRBV5-4 and TRBJ1-1, is as follows: ETGVTQSPTHLIKTRGQQVTLRCSSQSGHNTVSWYQQALGQGPQFIFQYYREEENGRGNFPPRFSGLQFPNYSSELNVNALELDDSALYLCASSSGSGTYIEAFFGQGTRLTVV.

The DNA of the CDR3 is TGTGCCAGCAGTTACTCGAACCAGCGAGAAGATACGCAGTATTTT. This encodes CASSYSNQREDTQYF. J is TRBJ2-3 and V is TRBV6-5, with D uncertain. The germline gives CDR1 MNHEY, CDR2 SVGAGI. The CDR3 spans 15 residues. V was trimmed by 0 bases and J by 5 bases, leaving 12 bases between them.

The rearrangement links TRBV6-4 to TRBJ2-7; 10 bases fit TRBD2. J was trimmed by 4 bases and V by 5 bases; bases with no gene match: 17. Germline-derived CDR1 and CDR2 are MRHNA and SNTAGT. The CDR3 consists of 18 residues. As DNA, the CDR3 is TGTGCCAGCAGTCAGGGACTAGCGAACCTACCAAGGGATTACGAGCAGTACTTC. Its protein is CASSQGLANLPRDYEQYF.

V usage is TRBV10-3 and J usage is TRBJ1-1, with D possibly TRBD1 on 6 matching bases. Deletions cut 9 bases from V and 4 bases from J, with 24 bases between. The CDR3 runs to 16 residues. Germline lookup yields CDR1 ENHRY and CDR2 SYGVKD. CDR3 protein: CAINRDTTNPGTEAFF. CDR3 nucleotide sequence: TGTGCCATAAACCGGGACACCACCAACCCGGGCACTGAAGCTTTCTTT.

This clone occurred once. V usage is TRBV11-2 and J usage is TRBJ2-6, with TRBD1 identical over 7 bases. Germline V gene lookup returns CDR1 SGHAT and CDR2 FQNNGV. CDR3 length: 15 residues. V dropped 4 bases and J dropped 2; count of bases not matched to a gene: 2. For the CDR3, the DNA is TGTGCCAGCAGCTCTCAGGGGGCTGGGGCCAACGTCCTGACTTTC. Translation: CASSSQGAGANVLTF.

In this sample, this clone turned up a few times. The J gene is TRBJ2-7, the V gene TRBV5-1; D perhaps matches TRBD2 (7 bases). With 4 bases removed from V and 0 bases from J, the gap between germline ends came to 14 bases. CDR1 is SGHRS, CDR2 YFSETQ, per germline. The CDR3 is made up of 15 amino acids. The DNA of the CDR3 is TGCGCCAGCAGCCCGTGGGGGGGGGCCTCCTACGAGCAGTACTTC. Protein: CASSPWGGASYEQYF.

The sample holds a few counts of this clone. V is TRBV7-9 and J is TRBJ2-7; perhaps TRBD1 as D (5 bases). The germline V gene has CDR1 SEHNR and CDR2 FQNEAQ (reference sequence). V was shortened by 1 base and J by 4 bases, with 11 bases between the two germline ends. The CDR3 is 14 amino acids. The CDR3 nucleotides are TGTGCCAGCAGCTTAGATCGACAGACATACGAGCAGTACTTC. This gives the protein CASSLDRQTYEQYF.

This chain links TRBV11-2 with TRBJ2-5, with a weak D call TRBD1 (6 bases). V was cut by 5 bases and J by 5 bases, with 18 bases left in between. This CDR3 region has 15 residues. CDR1 and CDR2 (germline): SGHAT, FQNNGV. The CDR3 region is CASSPRQDRIETQYF. CDR3 sequence (DNA): TGTGCCAGCAGCCCGCGACAGGACCGTATCGAGACCCAGTACTTC.

The rearrangement joins TRBV5-1 to TRBJ2-5; TRBD2 aligns across 12 bases. Trimming took 4 bases from V and 4 from J; bases not matched to a gene: 5. Germline lookup yields CDR1 SGHRS and CDR2 YFSETQ. The CDR3 totals 15 residues. The CDR3 here is CASSDPTSGGETQYF. DNA for the CDR3: TGCGCCAGCAGCGACCCGACTAGCGGGGGAGAGACCCAGTACTTC.

This chain connects TRBV9 to TRBJ2-1, with 9 positions matching TRBD2. The V gene end was trimmed by 2 bases and the J gene end by 6 bases; junction bases not matched to a gene: 6. The germline gives CDR1 SGDLS, CDR2 YYNGEE. CDR3 length equals 15 residues. The CDR3 loop is CASSVSGGDVNEQFF. CDR3 in DNA: TGTGCCAGCAGCGTTAGCGGGGGAGACGTCAATGAGCAGTTCTTC. The full variable domain, in which reference TRBV9 and TRBJ2-1 provide the parts outside the CDR3, is DSGVTQTPKHLITATGQRVTLRCSPRSGDLSVYWYQQSLDQGLQFLIQYYNGEERAKGNILERFSAQQFPDLHSELNLSSLELGDSALYFCASSVSGGDVNEQFFGPGTRLTVL.

The chain links TRBV30 to TRBJ2-7, with TRBD2 as a possible D gene (7 bases). The CDR3 is 17 amino acids. Germline CDR1 is GTSNPN and CDR2 is SVGIG (reference sequence). V lost 2 bases and J 3 bases, leaving 23 bases between the germline ends. CDR3 protein: CAWSPWGGLAIFYEQYF. Written as DNA, the CDR3 is TGTGCCTGGAGTCCCTGGGGGGGGCTCGCCATTTTCTACGAGCAGTACTTC.

The CDR3 DNA reads TGTGCCTGGGCGGCCAGGGGCAATCAGCCCCAGCATTTT. Translating gives CAWAARGNQPQHF. This chain connects TRBV30 to TRBJ1-5, with a possible D match to TRBD1 (5 bases). The CDR3 spans 13 residues. V lost 5 bases and J lost 2, with 10 bases in between. Germline V gives CDR1 GTSNPN, CDR2 SVGIG (reference sequence).

The CDR3 loop is CASSYHTGTAVNGAQHF. DNA of the CDR3: TGTGCCAGCAGTTACCACACCGGGACAGCGGTGAATGGAGCCCAGCATTTT. V is TRBV6-2 or TRBV6-3 and J is TRBJ1-5; 7 bases align to TRBD1. The CDR3 extends over 17 amino acids. J gave up 11 bases and V 2 bases, and 18 bases lay outside the gene matches. Germline lookup yields CDR1 MNHEY and CDR2 SVGEGT.